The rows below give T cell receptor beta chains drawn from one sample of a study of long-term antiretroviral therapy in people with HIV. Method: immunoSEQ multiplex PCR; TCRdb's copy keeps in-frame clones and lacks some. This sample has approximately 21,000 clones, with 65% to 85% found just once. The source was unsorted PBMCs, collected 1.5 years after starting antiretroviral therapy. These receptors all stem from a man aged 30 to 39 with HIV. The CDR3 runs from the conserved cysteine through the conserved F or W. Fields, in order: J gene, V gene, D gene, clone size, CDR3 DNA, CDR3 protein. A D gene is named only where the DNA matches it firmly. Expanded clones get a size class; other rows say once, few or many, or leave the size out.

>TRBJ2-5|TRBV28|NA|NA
TGTGCCAGCACCTCGGGACTCGGAGAGACCCAGTACTTC
CASTSGLGETQYF
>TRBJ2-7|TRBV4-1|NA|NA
TGCGCCAGCAGCCCAGTCCATAGCGAAAGCTCCTACGAGCAGTACTTC
CASSPVHSESSYEQYF
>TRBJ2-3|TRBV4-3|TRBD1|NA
TGCGCCAGCAGGGGGACAGGGGAGTCAGATACGCAGTATTTT
CASRGTGESDTQYF
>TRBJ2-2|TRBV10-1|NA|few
TGCGCCAGCAGTGATTTAGGATCTCCAGGGATAACCGGGGAGCTGTTTTTT
CASSDLGSPGITGELFF
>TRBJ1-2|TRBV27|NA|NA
TGTGCCAGCAGTTTTGGTCAGGACTATGGCTACACCTTC
CASSFGQDYGYTF
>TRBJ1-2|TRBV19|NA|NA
TGTGCCAGTAGTATACAGGGTGGTGGCTACACCTTC
CASSIQGGGYTF
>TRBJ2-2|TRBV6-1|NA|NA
TGTGCCAGCAGTGAAACGTGGGGTGGGCTGTTTTTT
CASSETWGGLFF
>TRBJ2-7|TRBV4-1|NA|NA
TGCGCCAGCAGCCAAGCGACGGGCGGTGGATTCTCCTACGAGCAGTACTTC
CASSQATGGGFSYEQYF
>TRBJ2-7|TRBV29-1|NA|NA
TGCAGCGTTGACGGGGACACCACCTACGAGCAGTACTTC
CSVDGDTTYEQYF
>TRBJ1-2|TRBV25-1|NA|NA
TGTGCCAGCAGTGCCGGGGATGTTGGCTACACCTTC
CASSAGDVGYTF
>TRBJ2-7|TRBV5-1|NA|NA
TGCGCCAGCAGCCCCTTCGCAGGGAGCTCCTACGAGCAGTACTTC
CASSPFAGSSYEQYF
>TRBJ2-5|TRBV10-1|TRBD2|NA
TGCGCCAGCAGCCCCGGACTAGCCCGGGGAGAGACCCAGTACTTC
CASSPGLARGETQYF
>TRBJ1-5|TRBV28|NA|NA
TGTGCCAGCAGCCGTCTCAATCAGCCCCAGCATTTT
CASSRLNQPQHF
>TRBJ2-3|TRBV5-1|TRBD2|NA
TGCGCCAGCAGCCCCGGGACTAGCGGGAGATCTGGCACAGATACGCAGTATTTT
CASSPGTSGRSGTDTQYF
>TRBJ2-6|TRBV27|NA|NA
TGTGCCAGCAGTTTAACGGGCCGGCGCTCTGGGGCCAACGTCCTGACTTTC
CASSLTGRRSGANVLTF
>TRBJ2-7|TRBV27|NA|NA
TGTGCCACCCGTGGAGGGAGAGCCTACGAGCAGTACTTC
CATRGGRAYEQYF
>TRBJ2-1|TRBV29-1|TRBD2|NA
TGCAGCGTTACGGGACTAGCGGGAGCCCGGAATGAGCAGTTCTTC
CSVTGLAGARNEQFF
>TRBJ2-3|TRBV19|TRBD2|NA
TGTGCCAGTAACGCGGGAGTTAGCACAGATACGCAGTATTTT
CASNAGVSTDTQYF
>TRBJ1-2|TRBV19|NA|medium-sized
TGTGCCAGTACTCTAGCGGGGGCGTATGGCTACACCTTC
CASTLAGAYGYTF
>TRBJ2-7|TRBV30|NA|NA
TGTGCCTGGAGTGTAAGGGGGAACGAGCAGTACTTC
CAWSVRGNEQYF
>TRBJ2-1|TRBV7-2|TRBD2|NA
TGTGCCAGCAGCTTAGCGTGGGGGGGCTCCTACAATGAGCAGTTCTTC
CASSLAWGGSYNEQFF
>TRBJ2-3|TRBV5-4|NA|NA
TGTGCCAGCAGCGCCGGAGGGGCTAGCACAGATACGCAGTATTTT
CASSAGGASTDTQYF
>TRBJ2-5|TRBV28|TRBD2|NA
TGTGCCAGCAGTTTTTCGTCTAGCGGCCAAGAGACCCAGTACTTC
CASSFSSSGQETQYF
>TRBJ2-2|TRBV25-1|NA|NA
TGTGCCACCCAGGGGACCAACACCGGGGAGCTGTTTTTT
CATQGTNTGELFF
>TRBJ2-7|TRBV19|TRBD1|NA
TGTGCCAGTAGCCCGGGACAGACCTACGAGCAGTACTTC
CASSPGQTYEQYF
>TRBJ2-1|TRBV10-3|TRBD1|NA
TGTGCCACCAGGCCAGGGGGCGATTACAATGAGCAGTTCTTC
CATRPGGDYNEQFF
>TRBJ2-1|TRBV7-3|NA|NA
TGTGCCAGCAGGGATGGCTTGGGTGGTGAGCAGTTCTTC
CASRDGLGGEQFF
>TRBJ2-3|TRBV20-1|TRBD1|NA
TGCAGTGCAACAGGGGCGGATACGCAGTATTTT
CSATGADTQYF
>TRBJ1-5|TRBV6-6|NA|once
TGTGCCAGCGGGCGAGACTCTCAGCCCCAGCATTTT
CASGRDSQPQHF
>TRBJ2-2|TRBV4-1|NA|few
TGCGCCAGCAGCCAAGAACGGGGAAACACCGGGGAGCTGTTTTTT
CASSQERGNTGELFF